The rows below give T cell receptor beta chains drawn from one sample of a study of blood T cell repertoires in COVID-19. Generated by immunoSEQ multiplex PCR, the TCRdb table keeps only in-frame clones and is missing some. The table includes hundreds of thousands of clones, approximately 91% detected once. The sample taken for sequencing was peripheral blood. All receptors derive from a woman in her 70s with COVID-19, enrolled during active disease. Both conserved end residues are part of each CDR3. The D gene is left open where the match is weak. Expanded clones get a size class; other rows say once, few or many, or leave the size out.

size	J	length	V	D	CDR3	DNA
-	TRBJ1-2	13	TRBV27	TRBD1	CASSLTGPYGYTF	TGTGCCAGCAGTTTGACAGGGCCTTATGGCTACACCTTC
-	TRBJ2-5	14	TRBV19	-	CASSIDVYQETQYF	TGTGCCAGTAGTATAGACGTATACCAAGAGACCCAGTACTTC
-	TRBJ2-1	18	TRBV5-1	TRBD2	CASSLAASGGVRYNEQFF	TGCGCCAGCAGCTTGGCGGCTAGCGGGGGAGTTAGGTACAATGAGCAGTTCTTC
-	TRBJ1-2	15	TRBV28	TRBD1	CASSLPSTGGYGYTF	TGTGCCAGCAGTTTACCCTCGACAGGGGGCTATGGCTACACCTTC
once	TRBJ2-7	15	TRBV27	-	CASKYSWDTSYEQYF	TGTGCCAGCAAATACTCCTGGGACACCTCCTACGAGCAGTACTTC
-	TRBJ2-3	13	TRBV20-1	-	CSASRDIADTQYF	TGCAGTGCTAGTCGGGATATCGCAGATACGCAGTATTTT
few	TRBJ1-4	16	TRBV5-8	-	CASSPGTLATNEKLFF	TGTGCCAGCAGCCCAGGGACACTTGCAACTAATGAAAAACTGTTTTTT
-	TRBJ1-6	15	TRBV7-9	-	CASSLARGASSPLHF	TGTGCCAGCAGCTTAGCGCGGGGGGCTAGCTCACCCCTCCACTTT
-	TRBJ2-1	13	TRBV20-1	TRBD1	CSASQGANNEQFF	TGCAGTGCTAGTCAGGGGGCGAACAATGAGCAGTTCTTC
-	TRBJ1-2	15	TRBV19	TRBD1	CASSTDRASNYGYTF	TGTGCCAGTAGTACTGACAGGGCGAGTAACTATGGCTACACCTTC
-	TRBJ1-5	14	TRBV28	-	CASSFGGFSQPQHF	TGTGCCAGCAGTTTCGGGGGGTTTAGTCAGCCCCAGCATTTT
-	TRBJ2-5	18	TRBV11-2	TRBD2	CASGFDTTSGGPRETQYF	TGTGCCAGCGGCTTCGATACTACAAGCGGGGGGCCCCGAGAGACCCAGTACTTC
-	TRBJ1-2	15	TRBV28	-	CASSFFLEGNYGYTF	TGTGCCAGCAGTTTCTTTCTAGAGGGTAACTATGGCTACACCTTC
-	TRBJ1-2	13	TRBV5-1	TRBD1	CASSVDREGGYTF	TGCGCCAGCAGCGTGGACAGGGAGGGTGGCTACACCTTC
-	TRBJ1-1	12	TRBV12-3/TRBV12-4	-	CASSFGRSEAFF	TGTGCCAGCAGTTTTGGGCGTAGTGAAGCTTTCTTT
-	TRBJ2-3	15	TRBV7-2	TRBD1	CASSSGTGLTDTQYF	TGTGCCAGCAGCTCTGGGACAGGGCTAACAGATACGCAGTATTTT
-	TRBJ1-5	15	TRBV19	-	CASSITGISYQPQHF	TGTGCCAGTAGTATAACAGGGATAAGCTATCAGCCCCAGCATTTT
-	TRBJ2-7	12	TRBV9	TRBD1	CASSTGAYEQYF	TGTGCCAGCAGTACAGGGGCCTACGAGCAGTACTTC
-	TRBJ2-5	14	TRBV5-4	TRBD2	CASSNGGATETQYF	TGTGCCAGCAGCAACGGGGGGGCGACAGAGACCCAGTACTTC
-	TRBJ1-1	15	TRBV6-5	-	CASSPFYQGRTEAFF	TGTGCCAGCAGCCCCTTCTATCAGGGTCGCACTGAAGCTTTCTTT
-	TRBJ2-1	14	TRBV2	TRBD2	CARGLADSYNEQFF	TGTGCCAGAGGGCTAGCGGACTCCTACAATGAGCAGTTCTTC
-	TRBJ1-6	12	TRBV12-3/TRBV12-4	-	CASSYVDSPLHF	TGTGCCAGCAGTTACGTAGATTCACCCCTCCACTTT
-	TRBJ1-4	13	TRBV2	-	CASIYRESEKLFF	TGTGCCAGCATATACAGGGAAAGTGAAAAACTGTTTTTT
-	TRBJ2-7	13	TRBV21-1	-	CASSTYRGPEQYF	TGTGCCAGCAGCACTTACAGGGGTCCCGAGCAGTACTTC
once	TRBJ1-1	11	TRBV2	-	CASSVGQGIIF	-